This T cell receptor beta chain was identified during a study of spatial heterogeneity in lung cancer. Looking at the study overall: Consistent detection of more beta-chain than alpha-chain sequences was observed. In raw reads, more than 9.5 appearances on average were recorded for each unique TCR and UMI combination.

This clonotype was counted a few times. Its target is not known. All TCR cDNA molecules were individually tagged with a unique molecular identifier. One entry per CDR3 protein, called by TCRdb with MiXCR from the 5' RACE reads. The sample contains 77,000 or so distinct CDR3 sequences, about a fifth of which appear only once. J gave up 5 bases and V 4 bases, and 10 bases lay outside the gene matches. This CDR3 is built from 16 residues. In germline, CDR1 is MNHEY, CDR2 SMNVEV (reference sequence). Whole-study results and caveats: Ubiquitous expanded tumor TCRs were seen in blood more at resection than at follow-up.

The time point here: sample taken at primary tumor resection. In each case, whole RNA from tumor, nontumor lung or frozen PBMC was sequenced unsorted. This TCR was sampled from a male donor with early-stage non-small cell lung cancer. This sample comprised PBMCs, obtained at surgery. The chain joins TRBV27 to TRBJ1-5; 8 bases agree with TRBD1. In nucleotides, the CDR3 is TGTGCCAGCAGTTCGCTTACAGGGGGGCCTCATCAGCCCCAGCATTTT. It is translated as CASSSLTGGPHQPQHF.